Detailed here is one T cell receptor beta chain. Its target is unknown. Sorted T cells were CFSE-labeled and cultured less than 6 days with allogeneic regulatory or mature dendritic cells at 1:10. CD4+ or CD8+ T cells were sorted as naive CD45RA+ or memory CD45RO+. The data are from a study of regulatory dendritic cells for organ transplantation. At the level of the study: Monocytes received vitamin D3 on days 0 and 4, IL-10 on day 4.

Sequencing used immunoSEQ multiplex PCR; TCRdb keeps in-frame clones, though not all of them. The sample lists about 10,000 clones, about three fifths occurring once. Germline assignment: CDR1 MGHRA and CDR2 YSYEKL. Between the trimmed V and J ends, which lost 2 bases and 5 bases, there was a span of 12 bases. The CDR3 runs 14 residues. General study results and limits: Regulatory dendritic cells appeared to expand memory CD8+ clones less than mature ones. Memory CD8+ T cells were the most oligoclonal; naive cells were highly diverse.

What was sequenced was naive CD4+ T cells from blood cultured with dendritic cells. Subset indicated: CD45RA+ naive T cells. The source is a human donor in good health. V usage is TRBV4-1 and J usage is TRBJ1-2, with D perhaps matching TRBD1 (6 bases). The CDR3 bases are TGCGCCAGCAGCCAACAGGGGCAGGCTTATGGCTACACCTTC. It codes for CASSQQGQAYGYTF.